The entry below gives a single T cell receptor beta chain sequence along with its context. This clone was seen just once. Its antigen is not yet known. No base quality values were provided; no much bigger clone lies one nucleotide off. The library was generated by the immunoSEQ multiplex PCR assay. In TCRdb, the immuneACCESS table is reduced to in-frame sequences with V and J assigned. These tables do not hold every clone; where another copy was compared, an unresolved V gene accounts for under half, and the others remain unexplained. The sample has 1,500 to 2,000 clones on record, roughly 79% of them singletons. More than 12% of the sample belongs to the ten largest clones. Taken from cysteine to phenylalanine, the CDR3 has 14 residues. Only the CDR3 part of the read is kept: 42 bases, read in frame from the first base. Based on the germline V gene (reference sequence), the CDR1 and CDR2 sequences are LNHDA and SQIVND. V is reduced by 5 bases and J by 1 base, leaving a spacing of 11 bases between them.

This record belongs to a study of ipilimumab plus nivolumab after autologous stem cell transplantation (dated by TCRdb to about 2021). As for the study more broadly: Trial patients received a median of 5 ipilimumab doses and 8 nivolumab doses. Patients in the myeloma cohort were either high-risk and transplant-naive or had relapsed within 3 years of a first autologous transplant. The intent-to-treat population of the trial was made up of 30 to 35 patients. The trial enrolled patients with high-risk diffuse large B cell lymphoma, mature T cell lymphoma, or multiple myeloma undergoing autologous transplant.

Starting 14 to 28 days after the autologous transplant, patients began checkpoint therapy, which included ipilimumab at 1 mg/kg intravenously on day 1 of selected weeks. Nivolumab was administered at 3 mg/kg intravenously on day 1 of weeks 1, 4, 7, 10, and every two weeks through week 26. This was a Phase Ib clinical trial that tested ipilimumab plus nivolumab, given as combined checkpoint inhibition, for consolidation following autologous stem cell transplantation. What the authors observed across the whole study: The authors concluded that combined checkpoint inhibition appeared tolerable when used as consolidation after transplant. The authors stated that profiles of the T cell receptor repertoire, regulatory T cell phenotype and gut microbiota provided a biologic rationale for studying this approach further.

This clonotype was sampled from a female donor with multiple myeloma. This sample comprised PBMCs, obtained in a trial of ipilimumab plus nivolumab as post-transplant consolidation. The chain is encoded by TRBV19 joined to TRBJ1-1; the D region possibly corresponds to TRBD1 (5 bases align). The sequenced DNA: TGTGCCAGTAGTCCCGGGGGAACGAACACTGAAGCTTTCTTT. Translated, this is CASSPGGTNTEAFF.